A single sample gave rise to the 18 T cell receptor beta chains below, sequenced in a study of T cell clonality in common variable immunodeficiency. Points from the study as a whole: Reportedly, TCR beta sequences from common variable immunodeficiency showed fewer deletions and N-nucleotide insertions.

These receptors' targets are unknown. TCRdb's table, derived via immunoSEQ multiplex PCR, lists solely in-frame clones and lacks some. Altogether roughly 42,000 clones were found in the sample, and no singletons occur. What was sequenced was peripheral blood mononuclear cells. The source of these receptors is a human donor with common variable immunodeficiency.

This clone was seen ten or more times. The covered CDR3 bases are TGCGCCAGCAGCTTGGAGGGGGATTCACCC. Translating it yields CASSLEGDSP. The whole CDR3 protein is CASSLEGDSPLHF. J is TRBJ1-6 and V is TRBV5-1, with D possibly matching TRBD1 (6 bases). The read comes to an end 3 residues before the CDR3 does, leaving the germline J gene to fill in the end. Germline CDR1 is SGHRS and CDR2 is YFSETQ. Trimming shortened V by 0 bases and J by 8 bases, and 6 bases separated the two germline ends. The CDR3 length is 13 residues.

Comments on this clone: The CDR3 is cut off 3 residues early in the read; its end comes from the germline J gene. The chain has TRBV30 and TRBJ1-2; D possibly corresponds to TRBD1 (6 bases). Trimming took 4 bases from V and 7 from J, leaving 16 bases between them. Germline V gives CDR1 GTSNPN, CDR2 SVGIG (reference sequence). This CDR3 has 13 residues. This chain's CDR3 is CAWNGRGSGGYTF. Incomplete CDR3 DNA: TGTGCCTGGAACGGCAGGGGATCCGGTGGC.

This clone was detected many times. The part of the CDR3 DNA that was read is TGCAGCGTTGACAGGTCCAACAATGAG. Translated, it gives CSVDRSNNE. The complete CDR3 sequence is CSVDRSNNEQFF. This chain links TRBV29-1 with TRBJ2-1; D is ambiguous. With the read ending 3 residues before the CDR3 end, the germline J gene is used to fill in that end. Germline V gene lookup returns CDR1 SQVTM and CDR2 ANQGSEA. V was clipped by 3 bases and J by 5 bases, with 8 bases between them. CDR3 length: 12 amino acids.

CDR3 residues: CASSYPGTSAYEQYF. CDR3 DNA (partial): TGTGCCAGCAGTTACCCCGGGACTAGCGCCTACGAG. V gene TRBV6-2 or TRBV6-3 combines with J gene TRBJ2-7; 10 bases are a match to TRBD2. From the germline J gene comes the end of the CDR3, since the read stops 3 residues before it. The CDR3 consists of 15 residues. In germline, CDR1 is MNHEY, CDR2 SVGEGT. The V segment lost 2 bases and the J segment 2 bases; nucleotides outside the gene matches: 3.

This clone was counted at least ten times. The read comes to an end 3 residues before the CDR3 does, leaving the germline J gene to fill in the end. J is TRBJ1-4 and V is TRBV30; no definite D call. Per the germline V gene, CDR1 is GTSNPN and CDR2 is SVGIG (reference sequence). V was pared by 4 bases and J by 8 bases, with 14 bases between. This CDR3 contains 13 residues. CDR3 DNA, as far as it was read: TGTGCCTGGACCGGGGAACCAGGAGAAAAA. Translating it yields CAWTGEPGEK. The CDR3 reads in full as CAWTGEPGEKLFF.

A note on this clone: The observed sequence ends 3 residues before the CDR3 terminus, with the missing tail filled in from the germline J gene. The rearrangement uses TRBV20-1 and TRBJ2-1; TRBD2 matches at 7 bases. In germline, CDR1 is DFQATT, CDR2 SNEGSKA (reference sequence). The trim removed 6 bases at V and 1 base at J, leaving 6 bases unmatched. The CDR3 runs 14 residues. The CDR3 bases that were read are TGCAGTGCACCGACTAGCCGGTCCTACAATGAG. Translation: CSAPTSRSYNE. In full, the CDR3 is CSAPTSRSYNEQFF.

A note on this clone: The read ends 3 residues before the CDR3 terminus; that terminus is restored from the germline J gene. This chain connects TRBV10-3 to TRBJ2-5; 7 bases are a match to TRBD1. Unmatched junction bases numbered 9, after V lost 6 bases and J lost 5 bases. CDR3 size: 14 residues. CDR1 is ENHRY, CDR2 SYGVKD, per germline. The CDR3 bases that were read are TGTGCCATCAGACCGGACAGGAACGGGGAGACC. This codes for CAIRPDRNGET. The complete CDR3 protein is CAIRPDRNGETQYF.

This clone turned up a few times. The CDR3 goes on 3 residues after the read ends, and that part is filled in from the germline J gene. The same CDR3 can be traced to other DNA sequences in this sample. The genes are TRBV2 and TRBJ2-2; D is possibly TRBD1 (5 bases). This CDR3 comprises 14 residues. V lost 6 bases and J 1 base, leaving 9 bases between the germline ends. CDR1 is SNHLY and CDR2 is FYNNEI in the germline V gene. The covered CDR3 bases are TGTGCCAGCAGACGCGACAGGAACACCGGGGAG. Amino acids: CASRRDRNTGE. The entire CDR3 sequence reads CASRRDRNTGELFF.

Of note for this clone: The sequenced fragment ends 3 residues before the CDR3 boundary, so the rest is inferred from the germline J gene. The rearrangement uses TRBV7-7 and TRBJ2-3; 12 positions agree with TRBD2. This CDR3 is built from 15 residues. CDR1 and CDR2 (germline): SSHAT, FNYEAQ (reference sequence). The J segment lost 0 bases and the V segment lost 6 bases, leaving 1 base of the junction unmatched. CDR3 protein: CASSLAGGSTDTQYF. The CDR3 bases that were read are TGTGCCAGCAGTCTAGCGGGGGGGAGCACAGATACG.

This clone was detected only a few times. The read gets to within 3 residues of the CDR3 end, and the germline J gene fills in the rest. The chain has TRBV29-1 and TRBJ2-7; the match to TRBD2 covers 13 bases. CDR1 and CDR2 (germline): SQVTM, ANQGSEA. The CDR3 spans 14 residues. V was clipped by 4 bases and J by 2 bases; unmatched bases: 2. The sequenced part of the CDR3 DNA is TGCAGCGTTGGGACTAGCGGGAGACCCTACGAG. This encodes CSVGTSGRPYE. The CDR3 in its entirety is CSVGTSGRPYEQYF.

Regarding this clone: Sequencing ends 3 residues short of the CDR3 end; the germline J gene provides the rest. The J gene is TRBJ2-1, the V gene TRBV20-1; the match to TRBD2 covers 12 bases. Per the germline V gene, CDR1 is DFQATT and CDR2 is SNEGSKA (reference sequence). With V trimmed by 1 base and J by 4 bases, 2 bases remained unmatched. The CDR3 extends over 15 amino acids. CDR3 sequence: CSARGTSGVYNEQFF. CDR3 DNA (partial): TGCAGTGCTAGAGGGACTAGCGGGGTATACAATGAG.

To note about this clone: The CDR3 goes on 3 residues after the read ends, and that part is filled in from the germline J gene. V gene TRBV7-6 combines with J gene TRBJ2-3; 9 bases are a match to TRBD2. The CDR3 spans 15 residues. With V trimmed by 4 bases and J by 0 bases, 2 bases remained unmatched. The germline CDR1 and CDR2 sequences are SGHVS and FNYEAQ. The sequenced part of the CDR3 DNA is TGTGCCAGCAGCTCGGGACTAGCTAGCACAGATACG. As protein: CASSSGLASTDT. The full-length CDR3 reads as CASSSGLASTDTQYF.

In this sample, this clone turned up many times. The CDR3 extends 3 residues past the end of the read, so its final part is completed from the germline J gene. This chain connects TRBV30 to TRBJ1-5; 8 bases agree with TRBD1. The germline V gene encodes CDR1 GTSNPN and CDR2 SVGIG (reference sequence). The CDR3 sequence is 14 residues long. The V segment lost 0 bases and the J segment 5 bases; nucleotides outside the gene matches: 3. The CDR3 is CAWSVTGVDQPQHF. The DNA read from the CDR3 is TGTGCCTGGAGTGTGACAGGGGTTGATCAGCCC.

Comments on this clone: Sequencing ends 3 residues short of the CDR3 end; the germline J gene provides the rest. The J gene is TRBJ1-1, the V gene TRBV7-2; D gene unclear. Germline-derived CDR1 and CDR2 are SGHTA and FQGNSA. The CDR3 runs 15 residues. Deletions cut 4 bases from V and 7 bases from J, with 19 bases between. CDR3 amino acids: CASSSRGRRDIEAFF. CDR3 DNA (partial): TGTGCCAGCAGCTCTCGAGGGCGCAGAGACATTGAA.

This clone was observed at least ten times. The read is 3 residues too short to cover the CDR3 end, so that end is filled in from the germline J gene. V is TRBV14 and J is TRBJ2-2; 7 bases map to TRBD1. The CDR3 is 17 residues long. J gave up 7 bases and V 4 bases, and 15 bases lay outside the gene matches. Germline-derived CDR1 and CDR2 are SGHDN and FVKESK. CDR3 DNA, as far as it was read: TGTGCCAGCAGCCCCCCTGACAGGGACAGAATGTACGGGGAG. Its protein product is CASSPPDRDRMYGE. The full CDR3 reads CASSPPDRDRMYGELFF.

This clone was recorded at least ten times. The read finishes 3 residues shy of the CDR3 end, and the germline J gene is used to complete it. The V gene is TRBV10-3, the J gene TRBJ2-3; TRBD1 agrees at 7 bases. The junction had 11 bases not matched to a gene; V was cut back by 0 bases and J by 2 bases. CDR1 ENHRY and CDR2 SYGVKD come from the germline V gene. This CDR3 is 18 amino acids long. Incomplete CDR3 DNA: TGTGCCATCAGTGAGTCCCAATCGACAGGGCCCGCCACAGATACG. This translates into CAISESQSTGPATDT. The full-length CDR3 reads as CAISESQSTGPATDTQYF.

CDR3 DNA (partial): TGTGCCAGCAGTTATTCCTGGACTAGCGGGGGAGCGGAGACC. Its protein is CASSYSWTSGGAET. The CDR3 in its entirety is CASSYSWTSGGAETQYF. V usage is TRBV6-2 or TRBV6-3 and J usage is TRBJ2-5; TRBD2 agrees at 13 bases. The sequenced fragment ends 3 residues before the CDR3 boundary, so the rest is inferred from the germline J gene. Looked up from germline, CDR1 is MNHEY and CDR2 is SVGEGT. The CDR3 loop spans 17 amino acids. With V trimmed by 3 bases and J by 5 bases, 9 bases remained unmatched.

This clone was seen only a few times. Read data end 3 residues before the CDR3 end; the end is taken from the germline J gene. The rearrangement links TRBV5-1 to TRBJ2-5; D call uncertain. CDR1 and CDR2 from the germline V gene are SGHRS and YFSETQ. V was cut by 4 bases and J by 3 bases, with 4 bases left in between. The CDR3 length is 11 residues. The DNA read from the CDR3 is TGCGCCAGCAGCATAAAAGAGACC. It yields the protein CASSIKET. The full CDR3 protein is CASSIKETQYF.